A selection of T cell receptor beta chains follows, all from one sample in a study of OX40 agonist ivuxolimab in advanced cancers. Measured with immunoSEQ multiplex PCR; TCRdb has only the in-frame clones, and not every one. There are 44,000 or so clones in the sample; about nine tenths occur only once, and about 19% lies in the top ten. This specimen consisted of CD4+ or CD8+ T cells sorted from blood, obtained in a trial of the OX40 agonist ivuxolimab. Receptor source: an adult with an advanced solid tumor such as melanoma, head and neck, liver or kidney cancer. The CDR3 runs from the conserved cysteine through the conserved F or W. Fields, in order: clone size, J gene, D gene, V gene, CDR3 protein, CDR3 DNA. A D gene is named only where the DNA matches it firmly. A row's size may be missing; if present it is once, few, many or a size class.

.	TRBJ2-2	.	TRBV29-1	CSVEGWEDYGELFF	TGCAGCGTTGAAGGGTGGGAGGATTACGGGGAGCTGTTTTTT
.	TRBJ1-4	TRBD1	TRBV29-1	CSVGPEDRGNEKLFF	TGCAGCGTTGGCCCCGAGGACAGGGGTAATGAAAAACTGTTTTTT
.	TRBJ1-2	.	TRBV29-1	CSVEDRGDGYTF	TGCAGCGTTGAAGATCGGGGGGATGGCTACACCTTC
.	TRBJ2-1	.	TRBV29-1	CSVAGGIGLVRDEQFF	TGCAGCGTCGCTGGGGGCATCGGACTAGTACGAGATGAGCAGTTCTTC
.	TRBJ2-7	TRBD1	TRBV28	CASSSGQGGEQYF	TGTGCCAGCAGTTCGGGACAGGGGGGCGAGCAGTACTTC
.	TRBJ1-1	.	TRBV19	CASSTSGFTEAFF	TGTGCCAGTAGTACCTCAGGGTTCACTGAAGCTTTCTTT
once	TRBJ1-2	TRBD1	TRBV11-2	CASSEAGTGVPFGYTF	TGTGCCAGCAGCGAGGCCGGGACAGGGGTTCCGTTCGGCTACACCTTC
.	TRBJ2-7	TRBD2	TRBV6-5	CASSGLAAYEQYF	TGTGCCAGCAGTGGGCTAGCGGCCTACGAGCAGTACTTC
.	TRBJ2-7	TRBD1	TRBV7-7	CASSSGTGSEQYF	TGTGCTAGCAGCTCCGGGACAGGGAGCGAGCAGTACTTC
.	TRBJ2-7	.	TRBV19	CATSGTGGYEQYF	TGTGCCACCTCAGGGACCGGCGGGTACGAGCAGTACTTC
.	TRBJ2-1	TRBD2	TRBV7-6	CASSYSGRAGNEQFF	TGTGCCAGCAGCTATAGCGGGAGGGCCGGCAATGAGCAGTTCTTC
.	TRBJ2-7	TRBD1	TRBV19	CASSNGQGVDEQYF	TGTGCCAGTAGTAACGGACAGGGGGTTGACGAGCAGTACTTC
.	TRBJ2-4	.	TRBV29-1	CSVSIDVGDIQYF	TGCAGCGTTTCGATAGATGTGGGAGACATTCAGTACTTC
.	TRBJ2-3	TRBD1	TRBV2	CASSDGTGRTDTQYF	TGTGCCAGCAGTGATGGGACAGGGCGCACAGATACGCAGTATTTT
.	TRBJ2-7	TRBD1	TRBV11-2	CASSRQGGEQYF	TGTGCCAGCAGCAGACAGGGGGGCGAGCAGTACTTC
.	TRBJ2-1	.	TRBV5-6	CASSFRQSSSYNEQFF	TGTGCCAGCAGCTTCAGACAGTCTTCCTCCTACAATGAGCAGTTCTTC
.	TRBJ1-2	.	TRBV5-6	CASSTGGGLGYTF	TGTGCCAGCAGCACCGGCGGGGGGCTTGGCTACACCTTC
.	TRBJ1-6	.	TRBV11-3	CASSLVSRVNSPLHF	TGTGCCAGCAGCTTAGTTAGCAGGGTTAATTCACCCCTCCACTTT
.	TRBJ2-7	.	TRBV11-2	CASSLGVGDYEQYF	TGTGCCAGCAGCTTAGGAGTAGGGGATTACGAGCAGTACTTC
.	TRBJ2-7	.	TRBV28	CASTPTIAYGTPVSNYEQYF	TGTGCCAGCACCCCCACTATTGCATATGGGACACCAGTCTCCAACTACGAGCAGTACTTC
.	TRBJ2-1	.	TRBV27	CASSLSAGHTYNEQFF	TGTGCCAGCAGTTTATCGGCGGGTCATACCTACAATGAGCAGTTCTTC
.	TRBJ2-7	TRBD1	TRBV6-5	CASSYSGTGLNEQYF	TGTGCCAGCAGTTACTCAGGGACAGGGCTGAACGAGCAGTACTTC